This T cell receptor beta chain came from a study of radiotherapy plus CTLA-4 blockade in lung cancer. Turning to the study itself: Disease control was present in roughly 29% of patients, and objective responses in about 18%.

Concerning this clone: Its target is not known.

Sequenced by immunoSEQ multiplex PCR; TCRdb stores in-frame clones only, minus some. The sample consists of some 74,000 clones, roughly three quarters of them appearing once. Points from the study as a whole: An expansion of tumor-derived TCR clones occurred in blood after radiotherapy plus ipilimumab. Reported findings show early blood T cell clone dynamics, with interferon-beta, best predicted response.

The source material was peripheral blood, sampled from a patient treated with radiotherapy plus ipilimumab. This sequence originates from a human donor with non-small cell lung cancer who had a complete response to radiotherapy plus ipilimumab.

CDR3 protein: CASSQGEATDTQYF. The CDR3 DNA is TGTGCCAGCAGCCAAGGTGAGGCCACAGATACGCAGTATTTT. This chain joins TRBV14 and TRBJ2-3; D is unresolved. V was pared by 1 base and J by 2 bases, with 7 bases between. In germline, CDR1 is SGHDN, CDR2 FVKESK. This CDR3 has 14 amino acids.